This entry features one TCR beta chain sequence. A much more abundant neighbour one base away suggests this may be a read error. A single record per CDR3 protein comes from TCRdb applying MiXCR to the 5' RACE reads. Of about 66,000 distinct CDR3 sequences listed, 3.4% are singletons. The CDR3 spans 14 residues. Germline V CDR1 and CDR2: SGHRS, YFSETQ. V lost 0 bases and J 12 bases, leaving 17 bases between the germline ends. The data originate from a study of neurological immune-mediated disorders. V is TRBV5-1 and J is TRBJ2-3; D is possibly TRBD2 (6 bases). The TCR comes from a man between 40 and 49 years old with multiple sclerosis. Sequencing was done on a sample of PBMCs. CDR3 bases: TGCGCCAGCAGCTTGGCAGAACTAGCCGCACACCAGTATTTT. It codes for CASSLAELAAHQYF.